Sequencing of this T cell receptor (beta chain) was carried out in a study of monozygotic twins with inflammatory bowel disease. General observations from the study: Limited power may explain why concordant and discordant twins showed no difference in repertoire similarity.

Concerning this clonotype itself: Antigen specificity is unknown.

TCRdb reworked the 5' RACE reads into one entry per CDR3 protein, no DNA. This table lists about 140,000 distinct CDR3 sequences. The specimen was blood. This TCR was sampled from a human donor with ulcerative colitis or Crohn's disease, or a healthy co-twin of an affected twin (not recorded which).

This CDR3 reads CASRRPGQGTDTQYF. The chain links TRBV11-2 to TRBJ2-3; TCRdb proposes TRBD1, but this gene call is untestable without DNA. The CDR3 covers 15 residues. The V gene's germline CDR1 is SGHAT and CDR2 FQNNGV. Looking up the rest from reference TRBV11-2 and TRBJ2-3 gives the full variable domain: EAGVAQSPRYKIIEKRQSVAFWCNPISGHATLYWYQQILGQGPKLLIQFQNNGVVDDSQLPKDRFSAERLKGVDSTLKIQPAKLEDSAVYLCASRRPGQGTDTQYFGPGTRLTVL.